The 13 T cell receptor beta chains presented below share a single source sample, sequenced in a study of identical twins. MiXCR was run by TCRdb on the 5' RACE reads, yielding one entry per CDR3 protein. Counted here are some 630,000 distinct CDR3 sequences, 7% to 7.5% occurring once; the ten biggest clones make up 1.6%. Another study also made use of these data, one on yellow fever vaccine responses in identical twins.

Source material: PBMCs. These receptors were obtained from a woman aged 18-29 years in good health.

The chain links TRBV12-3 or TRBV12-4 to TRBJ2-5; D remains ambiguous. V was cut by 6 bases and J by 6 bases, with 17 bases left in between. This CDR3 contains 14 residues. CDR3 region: CASSPRSFQQTQYF. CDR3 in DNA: TGTGCCAGCAGCCCCCGGAGCTTTCAACAGACCCAGTACTTC.

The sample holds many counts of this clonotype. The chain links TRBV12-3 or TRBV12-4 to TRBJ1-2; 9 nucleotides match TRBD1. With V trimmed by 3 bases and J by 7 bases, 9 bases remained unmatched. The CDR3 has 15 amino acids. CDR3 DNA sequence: TGTGCCAGCAGTTTGGTGGGACAGGGACCAGCTGGCTACACCTTC. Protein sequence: CASSLVGQGPAGYTF.

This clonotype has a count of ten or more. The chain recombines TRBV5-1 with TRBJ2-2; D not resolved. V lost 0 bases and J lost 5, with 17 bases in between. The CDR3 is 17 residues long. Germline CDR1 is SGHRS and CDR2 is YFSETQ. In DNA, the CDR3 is TGCGCCAGCAGCTTGGAGGCCCGAAGTTTTCAGACCGGGGAGCTGTTTTTT. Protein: CASSLEARSFQTGELFF.

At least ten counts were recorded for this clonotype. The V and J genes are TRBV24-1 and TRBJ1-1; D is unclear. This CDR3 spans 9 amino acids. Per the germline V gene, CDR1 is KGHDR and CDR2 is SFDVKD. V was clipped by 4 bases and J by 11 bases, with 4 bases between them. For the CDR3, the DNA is TGTGCCACCAGTGAACGGGCTTTCTTT. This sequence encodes CATSERAFF.

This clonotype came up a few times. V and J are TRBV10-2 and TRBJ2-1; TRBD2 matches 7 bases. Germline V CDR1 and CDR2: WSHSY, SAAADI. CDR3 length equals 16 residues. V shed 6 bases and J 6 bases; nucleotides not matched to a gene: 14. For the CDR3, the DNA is TGCGCCAGCAGCCACATTGGGGGGGAGCGGGGCAATGAGCAGTTCTTC. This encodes CASSHIGGERGNEQFF.

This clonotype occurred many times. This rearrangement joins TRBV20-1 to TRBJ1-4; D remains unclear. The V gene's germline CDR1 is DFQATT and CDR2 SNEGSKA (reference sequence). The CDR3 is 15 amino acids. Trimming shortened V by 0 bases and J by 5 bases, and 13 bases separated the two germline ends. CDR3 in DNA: TGCAGTGCTAGAGACCCCGGGGTCCAGAATGAAAAACTGTTTTTT. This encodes CSARDPGVQNEKLFF.

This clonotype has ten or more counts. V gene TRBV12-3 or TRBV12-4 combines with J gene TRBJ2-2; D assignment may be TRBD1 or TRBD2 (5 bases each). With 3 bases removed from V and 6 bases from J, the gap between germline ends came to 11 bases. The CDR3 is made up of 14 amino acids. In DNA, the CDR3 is TGTGCCAGCAGTTTGGGACCCGGGGCCGGGGAGCTGTTTTTT. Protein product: CASSLGPGAGELFF.

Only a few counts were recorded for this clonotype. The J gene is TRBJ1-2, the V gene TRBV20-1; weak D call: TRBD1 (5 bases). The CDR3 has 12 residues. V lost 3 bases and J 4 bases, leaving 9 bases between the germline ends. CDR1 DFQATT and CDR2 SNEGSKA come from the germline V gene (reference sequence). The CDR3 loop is CSASAGGYGYTF. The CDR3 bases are TGCAGTGCTAGTGCTGGGGGCTATGGCTACACCTTC.

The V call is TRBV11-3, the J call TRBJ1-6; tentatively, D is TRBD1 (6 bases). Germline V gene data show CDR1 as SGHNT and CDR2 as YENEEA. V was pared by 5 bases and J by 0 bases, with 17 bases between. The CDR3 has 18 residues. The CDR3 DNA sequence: TGTGCCAGCAGCAACAGGCAGGGGCCGGCCTCCTATAATTCACCCCTCCACTTT. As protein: CASSNRQGPASYNSPLHF.

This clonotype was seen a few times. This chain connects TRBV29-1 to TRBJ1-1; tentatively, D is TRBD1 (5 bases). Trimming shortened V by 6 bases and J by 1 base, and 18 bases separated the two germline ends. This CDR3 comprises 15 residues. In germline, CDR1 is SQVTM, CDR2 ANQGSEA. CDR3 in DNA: TGCAGCGTCGTTGCCGCCTTCGGACAGAACACTGAAGCTTTCTTT. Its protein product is CSVVAAFGQNTEAFF.

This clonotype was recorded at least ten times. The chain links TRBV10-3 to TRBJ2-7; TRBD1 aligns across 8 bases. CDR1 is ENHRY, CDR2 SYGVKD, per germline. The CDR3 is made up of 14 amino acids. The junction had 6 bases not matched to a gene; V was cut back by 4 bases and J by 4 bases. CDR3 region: CAISAGTGNYEQYF. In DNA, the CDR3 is TGTGCCATCAGTGCCGGGACAGGAAATTACGAGCAGTACTTC.

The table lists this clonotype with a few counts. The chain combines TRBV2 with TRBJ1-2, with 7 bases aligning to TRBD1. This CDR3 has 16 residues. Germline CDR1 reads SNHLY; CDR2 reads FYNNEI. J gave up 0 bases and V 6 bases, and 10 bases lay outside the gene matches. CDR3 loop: CASSLLGTDTNYGYTF. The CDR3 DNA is TGTGCCAGCAGCCTCCTTGGGACAGATACTAACTATGGCTACACCTTC.

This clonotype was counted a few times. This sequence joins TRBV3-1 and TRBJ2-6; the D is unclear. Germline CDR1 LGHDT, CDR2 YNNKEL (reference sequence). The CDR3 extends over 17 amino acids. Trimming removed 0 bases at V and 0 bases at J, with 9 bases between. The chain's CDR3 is CASSQDPRSSGANVLTF. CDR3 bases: TGTGCCAGCAGCCAAGACCCGCGGAGCTCTGGGGCCAACGTCCTGACTTTC.